This T cell receptor beta chain was identified in a study of shared clonotypes between healthy human individuals. Original data processing: Filtering differed since immunoSEQ provided only junctions, with no quality scores. Generated by immunoSEQ multiplex PCR, the TCRdb table keeps only in-frame clones and is missing some. That table is the source of V, J and clone size, and D and trimming were worked out from the DNA. The sample lists 180,000 or so clones; over 85% were seen once. Study conclusions and caveats: Shared clonotypes: approximately 5.3% naive CD4, roughly 4% naive CD8, about 2.4% memory CD4, approximately 0.41% memory CD8.

Partitioning of CD4+ cells yielded a CD45RA+ naive subset and a CD45RA-negative memory subset. CDR3 size: 15 residues. With 0 bases removed from V and 7 bases from J, the gap between germline ends came to 10 bases. The germline CDR1 and CDR2 sequences are MGHRA and YSYEKL. As regards this clone: The antigen is unknown.

The sequence came from a woman aged 30 to 39 in good health. The J gene is TRBJ1-6, the V gene TRBV4-1, with TRBD1 as a possible D gene (6 bases). What was sequenced was naive CD4+ T cells sorted from blood. The subset was: CD45RA+ positively selected. The CDR3 spells CASSQEDRTNSPLHF. DNA of the CDR3: TGCGCCAGCAGCCAAGAAGACAGGACCAATTCACCCCTCCACTTT.